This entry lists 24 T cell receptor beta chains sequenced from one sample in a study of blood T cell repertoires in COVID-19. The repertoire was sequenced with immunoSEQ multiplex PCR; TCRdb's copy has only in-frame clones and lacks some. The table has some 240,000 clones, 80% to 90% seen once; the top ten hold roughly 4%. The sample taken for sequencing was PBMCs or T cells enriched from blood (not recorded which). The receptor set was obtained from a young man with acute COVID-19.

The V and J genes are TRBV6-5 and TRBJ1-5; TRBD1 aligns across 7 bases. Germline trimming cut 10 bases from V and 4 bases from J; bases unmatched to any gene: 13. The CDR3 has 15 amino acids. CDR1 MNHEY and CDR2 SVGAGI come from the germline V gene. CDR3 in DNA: TGTGCCACCACGGCCGGGACAGAAAATAATCAGCCCCAGCATTTT. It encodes CATTAGTENNQPQHF.

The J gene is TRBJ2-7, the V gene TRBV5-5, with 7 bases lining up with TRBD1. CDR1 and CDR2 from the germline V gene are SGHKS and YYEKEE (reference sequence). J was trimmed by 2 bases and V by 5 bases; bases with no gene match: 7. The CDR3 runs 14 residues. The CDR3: CASRLPGQTYEQYV. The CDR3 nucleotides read TGTGCCAGCAGACTTCCGGGACAGACCTACGAGCAGTACGTC.

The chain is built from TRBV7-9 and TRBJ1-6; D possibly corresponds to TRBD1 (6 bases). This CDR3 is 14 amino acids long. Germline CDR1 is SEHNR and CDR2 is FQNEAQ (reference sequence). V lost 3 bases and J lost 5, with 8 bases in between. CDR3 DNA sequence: TGTGCCAGCAGCTTTTGGACAGATAATTCACCCCTCCACTTT. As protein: CASSFWTDNSPLHF.

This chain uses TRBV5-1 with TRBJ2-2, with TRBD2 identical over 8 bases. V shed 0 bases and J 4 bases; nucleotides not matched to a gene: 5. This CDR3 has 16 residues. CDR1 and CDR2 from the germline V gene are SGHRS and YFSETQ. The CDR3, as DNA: TGCGCCAGCAGCTTGGTGTCGGGGGGGTCCACCGGGGAGCTGTTTTTT. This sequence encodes CASSLVSGGSTGELFF.

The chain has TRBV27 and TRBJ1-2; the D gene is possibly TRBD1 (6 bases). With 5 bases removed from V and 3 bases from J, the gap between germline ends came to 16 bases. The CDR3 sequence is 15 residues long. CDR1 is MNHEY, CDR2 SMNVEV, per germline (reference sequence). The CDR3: CASSPGGRSDYGYTF. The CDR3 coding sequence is TGTGCCAGCAGTCCTGGGGGCCGTAGTGACTATGGCTACACCTTC.

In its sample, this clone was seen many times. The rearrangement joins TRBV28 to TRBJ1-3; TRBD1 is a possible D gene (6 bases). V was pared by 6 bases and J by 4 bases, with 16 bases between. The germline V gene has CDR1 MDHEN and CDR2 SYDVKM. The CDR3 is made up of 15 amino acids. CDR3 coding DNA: TGTGCCAGCAGCCCAATAACAGGGACAGGAAACACCATATATTTT. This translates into CASSPITGTGNTIYF.

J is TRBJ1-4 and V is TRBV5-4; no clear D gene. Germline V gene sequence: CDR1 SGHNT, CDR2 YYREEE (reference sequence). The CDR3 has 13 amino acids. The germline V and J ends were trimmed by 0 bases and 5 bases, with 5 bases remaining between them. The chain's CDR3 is CASSLGVNEKLFF. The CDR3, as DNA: TGTGCCAGCAGCTTGGGCGTAAATGAAAAACTGTTTTTT.

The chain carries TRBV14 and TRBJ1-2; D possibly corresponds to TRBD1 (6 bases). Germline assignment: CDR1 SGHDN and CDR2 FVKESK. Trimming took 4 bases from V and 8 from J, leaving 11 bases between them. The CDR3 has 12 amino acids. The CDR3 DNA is TGTGCCAGCAGCCCACAGGGTACCGGCTACACCTTC. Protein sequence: CASSPQGTGYTF.

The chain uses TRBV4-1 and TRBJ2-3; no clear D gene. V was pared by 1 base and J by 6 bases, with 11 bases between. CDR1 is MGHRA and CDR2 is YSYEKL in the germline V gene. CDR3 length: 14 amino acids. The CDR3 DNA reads TGCGCCAGCAGCCAAGCCCTTAGTGCCGATACGCAGTATTTT. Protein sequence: CASSQALSADTQYF.

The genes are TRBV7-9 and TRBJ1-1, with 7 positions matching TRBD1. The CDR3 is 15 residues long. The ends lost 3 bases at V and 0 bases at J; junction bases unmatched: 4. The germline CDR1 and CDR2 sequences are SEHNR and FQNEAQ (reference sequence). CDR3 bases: TGTGCCAGCAGCTTTAGGGGGCTCTTGAACACTGAAGCTTTCTTT. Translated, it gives CASSFRGLLNTEAFF.

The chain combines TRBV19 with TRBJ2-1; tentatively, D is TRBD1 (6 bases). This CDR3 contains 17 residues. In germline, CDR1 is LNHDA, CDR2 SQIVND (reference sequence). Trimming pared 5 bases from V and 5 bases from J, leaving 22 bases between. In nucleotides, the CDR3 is TGTGCCAGTAGTCAAGGGGGATGGGCAGGGAAGGACAATGAGCAGTTCTTC. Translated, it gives CASSQGGWAGKDNEQFF.

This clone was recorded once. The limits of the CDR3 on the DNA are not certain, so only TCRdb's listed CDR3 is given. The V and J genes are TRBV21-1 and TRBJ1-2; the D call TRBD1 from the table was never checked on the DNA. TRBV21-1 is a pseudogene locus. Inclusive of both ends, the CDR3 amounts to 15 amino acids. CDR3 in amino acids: CASSKVGRGTYGYTF.

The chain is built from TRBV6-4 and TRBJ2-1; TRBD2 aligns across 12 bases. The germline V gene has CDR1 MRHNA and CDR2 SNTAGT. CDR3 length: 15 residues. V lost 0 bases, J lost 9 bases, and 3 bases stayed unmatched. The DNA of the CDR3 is TGTGCCAGCAGTGACTCGGCTAGCGGGGGGGGTGAGCAGTTCTTC. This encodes CASSDSASGGGEQFF.

The CDR3 coding sequence is TGTGCCAGCAGCGGACGACAGAGTCCTAAAAATACCGGGGAGCTGTTTTTT. Amino acid sequence: CASSGRQSPKNTGELFF. The chain combines TRBV5-4 with TRBJ2-2; TRBD1 is a possible D gene (5 bases). The CDR3 contains 17 residues. The V end lost 4 bases, the J end lost 5 bases, and 21 bases lay between the germline ends. Germline CDR1 and CDR2: SGHNT and YYREEE (reference sequence).

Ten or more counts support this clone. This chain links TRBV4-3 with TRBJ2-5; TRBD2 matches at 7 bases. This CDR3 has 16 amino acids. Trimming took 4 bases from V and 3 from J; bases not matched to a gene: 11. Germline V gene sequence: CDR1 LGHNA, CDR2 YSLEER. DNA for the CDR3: TGCGCCAGCAGCCCGCAGGGAGCGGGGAGTGAAGAGACCCAGTACTTC. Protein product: CASSPQGAGSEETQYF.

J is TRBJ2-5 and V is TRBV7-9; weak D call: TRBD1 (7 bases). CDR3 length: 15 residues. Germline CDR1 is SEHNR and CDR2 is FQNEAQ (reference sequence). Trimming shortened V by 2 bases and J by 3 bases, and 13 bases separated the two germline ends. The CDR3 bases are TGTGCCAGCAGCTTATGGGTCAGGGGGGAAGAGACCCAGTACTTC. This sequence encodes CASSLWVRGEETQYF.

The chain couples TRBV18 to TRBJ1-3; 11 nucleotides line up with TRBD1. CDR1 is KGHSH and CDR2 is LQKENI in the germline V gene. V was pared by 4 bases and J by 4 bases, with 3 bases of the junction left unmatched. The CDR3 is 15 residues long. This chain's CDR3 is CASSRDRGAGNTIYF. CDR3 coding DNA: TGTGCCAGCTCACGGGACAGGGGGGCCGGAAACACCATATATTTT.

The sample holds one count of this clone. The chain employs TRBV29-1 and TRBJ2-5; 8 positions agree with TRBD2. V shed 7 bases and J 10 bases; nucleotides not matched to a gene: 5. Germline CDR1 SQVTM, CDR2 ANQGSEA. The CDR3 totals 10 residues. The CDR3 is CSAGGGDQYF. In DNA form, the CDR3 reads TGCAGCGCGGGAGGGGGAGACCAGTACTTC.

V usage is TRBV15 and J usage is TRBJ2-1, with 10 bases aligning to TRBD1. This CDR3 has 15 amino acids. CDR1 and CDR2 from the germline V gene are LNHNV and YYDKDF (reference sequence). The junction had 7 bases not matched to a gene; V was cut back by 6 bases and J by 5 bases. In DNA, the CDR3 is TGTGCCACCAGTGACGGTGGGACAGGGGACAATGAGCAGTTCTTC. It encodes CATSDGGTGDNEQFF.

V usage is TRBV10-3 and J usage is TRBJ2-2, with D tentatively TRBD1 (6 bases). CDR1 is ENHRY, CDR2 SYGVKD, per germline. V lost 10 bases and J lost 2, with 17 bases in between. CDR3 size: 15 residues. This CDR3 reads CATRDIAGNTGELFF. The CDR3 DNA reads TGTGCCACCCGGGACATAGCTGGCAACACCGGGGAGCTGTTTTTT.

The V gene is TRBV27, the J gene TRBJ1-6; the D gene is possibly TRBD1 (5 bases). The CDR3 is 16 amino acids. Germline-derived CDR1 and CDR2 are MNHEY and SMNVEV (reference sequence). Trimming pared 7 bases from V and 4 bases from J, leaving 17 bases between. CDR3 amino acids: CASTKGGALYNSPLHF. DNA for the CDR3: TGTGCCAGCACCAAGGGCGGGGCTCTTTATAATTCACCCCTCCACTTT.

The CDR3 sequence: CASSRTEDGTLCEYV. The CDR3 DNA sequence: TGCGCCAGCAGCCGGACTGAGGACGGAACCCTCTGTGAGTACGTC. The rearrangement joins TRBV23-1 to TRBJ2-7; possible D gene TRBD2, 5 bases. TRBV23-1 is assigned to the ORF class and has an uncertain function. CDR3 length: 15 amino acids. Trimming pared 6 bases from V and 11 bases from J, leaving 26 bases between.

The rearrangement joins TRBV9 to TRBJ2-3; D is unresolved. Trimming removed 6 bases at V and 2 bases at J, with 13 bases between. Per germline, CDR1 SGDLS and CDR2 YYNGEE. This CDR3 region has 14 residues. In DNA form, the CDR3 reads TGTGCCAGCAACAGCAGACGGAACACAGATACGCAGTATTTT. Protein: CASNSRRNTDTQYF.

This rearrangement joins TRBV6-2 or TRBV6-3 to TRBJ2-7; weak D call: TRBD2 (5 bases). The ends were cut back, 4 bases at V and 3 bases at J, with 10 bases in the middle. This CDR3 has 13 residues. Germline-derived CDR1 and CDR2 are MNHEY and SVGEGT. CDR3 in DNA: TGTGCCAGCAGTTCGGGGAACAACTACGAGCAGTACGTC. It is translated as CASSSGNNYEQYV.